One TCR beta chain is described in this entry. Antigen: not known. These data belong to a study of cytomegalovirus exposure and HLA in healthy donors. Study as a whole: In an earlier analysis, around 120 million unique TCR beta sequences were found from 150 million to 200 million T cells. Whole-study results and caveats: In a later analysis, parvovirus B19, influenza, CMV and Epstein-Barr virus appeared linked to several top co-occurrence clusters. Later genetic work tied a missense DCLRE1C variant to beta-chain V and J trimming. When a later analysis was performed, an Asian-associated ancestry cluster reportedly had fewer N-insertions than the roughly 700-donor mean.

In the PCR, 60 Vbeta and 13 Jbeta primers were used. Libraries were prepared by immunoSEQ multiplex PCR; TCRdb keeps only in-frame clonotypes and omits some of them. The sample contains 170,000 or so clones, 75% of which appear only once. V lost 6 bases, J lost 0 bases, and 2 bases stayed unmatched. The germline V gene encodes CDR1 MDHEN and CDR2 SYDVKM. The length of the CDR3 is 15 residues. The sequenced sample consisted of PBMCs. J is TRBJ1-5 and V is TRBV28, with 10 bases aligning to TRBD1. The clonotype was recovered from a male donor in good health and CMV-seronegative. The CDR3 DNA is TGTGCCAGCAGCCGGACAGGGGGTAGCAATCAGCCCCAGCATTTT. Amino acids: CASSRTGGSNQPQHF.